These T cell receptor beta chains were read from a single sample in a study of blood T cell repertoires in COVID-19. Measured with immunoSEQ multiplex PCR; TCRdb has only the in-frame clones, and not every one. The sample gives 200,000 to 250,000 clones, approximately 90% of which show up once; roughly a sixth is in the top ten. Sequencing used peripheral blood. These receptors all come from a man aged 45-65 years with COVID-19, enrolled during active disease. The CDR3 runs from the conserved cysteine through the conserved F or W. Each record gives: V gene, clone size, J gene, D gene, CDR3 protein. The D gene is left open where the match is weak. Not all rows give a size; the values are once, few, many and, for expanded clones, a class.

>TRBV11-2|once|TRBJ2-7|NA
CASSPHPWATRTDSYEQYF
>TRBV9|NA|TRBJ2-5|NA
CASTQGEETQYF
>TRBV28|NA|TRBJ1-5|NA
CASNPGGAGQPQHF
>TRBV29-1|NA|TRBJ2-3|TRBD2
CSVGTLAGGPGTDTQYF
>TRBV24-1|NA|TRBJ2-5|NA
CATSDPRPGAQETQYF
>TRBV3-1/TRBV3-2|NA|TRBJ2-1|TRBD2
CASSQEMGLANNEQFF
>TRBV10-3|NA|TRBJ2-3|TRBD2
CAISVGTSGSDTQYF
>TRBV28|NA|TRBJ1-5|TRBD1
CASSGDRGQPQHF
>TRBV27|NA|TRBJ1-5|TRBD1
CASSPQGANQPQHF
>TRBV30|NA|TRBJ2-3|NA
CAWSRDTSGTDTQYF
>TRBV28|NA|TRBJ2-1|TRBD2
CASTGLAGVNEQFF
>TRBV10-3|NA|TRBJ2-7|TRBD1
CAITMGQGDEQYF
>TRBV7-7|NA|TRBJ2-1|TRBD2
CASSLAASGRAFEQFF
>TRBV7-2|few|TRBJ1-2|NA
CASSLVEERYGYTF
>TRBV19|NA|TRBJ1-1|TRBD1
CATKQGPERTEAFF
>TRBV18|NA|TRBJ2-1|NA
CASSSDSPYNEQFF
>TRBV11-2|NA|TRBJ1-2|NA
CASSSDSRNYGYTF
>TRBV27|NA|TRBJ2-1|TRBD2
CASSLQRGGPSSYNEQFF
>TRBV7-9|NA|TRBJ1-4|NA
CASSSAPSTNEKLFF
>TRBV18|NA|TRBJ1-5|NA
CASSPYGQENQPQHF
>TRBV19|once|TRBJ1-2|TRBD1
CASRDRGNYGYTF
>TRBV28|NA|TRBJ2-2|TRBD1
CASSRTGTVNTGELFF
>TRBV29-1|NA|TRBJ2-7|NA
CSVSKGGGSSYEQYF
>TRBV4-2|NA|TRBJ1-4|NA
CASSRTVGGSEKLFF
>TRBV27|NA|TRBJ2-7|NA
CASSEGVSYEQYF
>TRBV19|NA|TRBJ2-1|TRBD2
CASSIEVASGSDNEQFF
>TRBV12-2|NA|TRBJ2-7|NA
CASRLEEQEPYEQYF
>TRBV12-5|once|TRBJ2-2|NA
CASGLGVGGELFF
>TRBV6-5|NA|TRBJ2-3|NA
CASSYSRHNTDTQYF
>TRBV5-1|NA|TRBJ2-7|NA
CASNLLGSSLSYEQYF
>TRBV28|NA|TRBJ2-1|NA
CASSGTGGPYNEQFF
>TRBV11-1|NA|TRBJ2-7|TRBD2
CASSPLGLAGSYEQYF
>TRBV7-2|NA|TRBJ2-1|TRBD2
CASSSTYLPSGSYEQFF
>TRBV7-8|once|TRBJ2-7|NA
CASSLAAIGPGSYEQYF
>TRBV7-2|NA|TRBJ1-1|NA
CASSPERLQGGVDTEAFF
>TRBV30|NA|TRBJ2-7|NA
CALDPGHRYEQYF
>TRBV28|NA|TRBJ1-4|NA
CASSSRQSRTEKLFF
>TRBV6-5|NA|TRBJ2-1|NA
CASSRQDSYNEQFF
>TRBV24-1|NA|TRBJ2-5|NA
CATSDSGTIQETQYF
>TRBV28|NA|TRBJ2-5|TRBD2
CASTSGRTSVGETQYF
>TRBV11-2|NA|TRBJ2-3|TRBD2
CASSRTRTSGGVTDTQYF
>TRBV6-5|NA|TRBJ2-7|NA
CASQGTYEQYF
>TRBV19|NA|TRBJ2-3|NA
CASRHMSSTDTQYF
>TRBV5-1|NA|TRBJ2-2|NA
CASSLGLDTQHTGELFF
>TRBV18|once|TRBJ1-4|NA
CASSATGRANEKLFF
>TRBV27|few|TRBJ1-5|TRBD1
CASSSRQGGQPQHF
>TRBV5-1|NA|TRBJ1-4|NA
CASREGKSEKLFF